The subject of this entry is one T cell receptor beta chain. This CDR3 has 13 amino acids. V gave up 10 bases and J gave up 4 bases, with 15 bases separating them. The germline V gene has CDR1 ENHRY and CDR2 SYGVKD. This specimen comes from a study of molecular identifiers for immune sequencing clone quantification. TCRdb re-derived calls from the PCR reads in MiXCR, one entry per CDR3 protein. The sample includes hundreds of thousands of distinct CDR3 sequences, roughly 24% of them seen just once. CD8+CD4-CCR7+CD45RA+ cells were sorted as naive CD8 T cells. The source material was naive CD8+ T cells from blood, with Jurkat cell RNA spiked in. The subset: FACS-sorted CD8+CD4-CCR7+CD45RA+ naive T cells. This TCR was sampled from a human donor in good health. Some libraries in this study had Jurkat cell RNA spiked in. The chain couples TRBV10-3 to TRBJ2-3; D perhaps matches TRBD2 (7 bases). This chain's CDR3 is CATEGEGPDTQYF. CDR3 DNA: TGTGCCACCGAGGGGGAGGGCCCAGATACGCAGTATTTT.